Each of the 11 T cell receptor beta chains below was sequenced from the same sample in a study of shared clonotypes between healthy human individuals (dated by TCRdb to between 2020 and 2021). The library was built by means of the immunoSEQ multiplex PCR assay. This immuneACCESS table, as held by TCRdb, lists in-frame sequences with V and J called but not all clones. Of the missing ones, under half trace to an unresolved V gene in checked studies; the others have no known cause. For this sample the table gives 180,000 or so clones, of which about 93% were detected only once. 0.065% to 0.07% of the sample comes from the top ten. The sequencing sample was made of naive CD4+ T cells sorted from blood. The sample's cell subset or site label, in plain terms: CD45RA+ positively selected. These receptors were obtained from a woman in her twenties or thirties in good health.

This chain uses TRBV14 with TRBJ2-5; D may be TRBD2 (6 bases). V dropped 6 bases and J dropped 1 base, with 18 bases sitting between them. The CDR3 covers 16 residues. Germline V gives CDR1 SGHDN, CDR2 FVKESK. The CDR3 region has the DNA TGTGCCAGCAGTTTCGTTGGGGGGAACTCCCAAGAGACCCAGTACTTC. It yields the protein CASSFVGGNSQETQYF. Filled out from reference TRBV14 and TRBJ2-5, the complete variable domain reads EAGVTQFPSHSVIEKGQTVTLRCDPISGHDNLYWYRRVMGKEIKFLLHFVKESKQDESGMPNNRFLAERTGGTYSTLKVQPAELEDSGVYFCASSFVGGNSQETQYFGPGTRLLVL.

This clone came up once. The chain combines TRBV19 with TRBJ1-3; D uncertain. Deletions cut 3 bases from V and 3 bases from J, with 12 bases between. The CDR3 sequence is 15 residues long. CDR1 and CDR2 from the germline V gene are LNHDA and SQIVND (reference sequence). The DNA for the CDR3 is TGTGCCAGTAGTATTCTCATGGGCTTTGGAAACACCATATATTTT. This sequence encodes CASSILMGFGNTIYF.

The CDR3: CATRREGRNEQFF. CDR3 in DNA: TGTGCCACCAGACGGGAGGGAAGGAATGAGCAGTTCTTC. The chain carries TRBV27 and TRBJ2-1; 8 nucleotides match TRBD2. Germline loops: CDR1 MNHEY, CDR2 SMNVEV (reference sequence). The CDR3 spans 13 residues. J gave up 7 bases and V 10 bases, and 9 bases lay outside the gene matches.

The chain is built from TRBV6-5 and TRBJ1-4; D uncertain. The ends were cut back, 1 base at V and 3 bases at J, with 9 bases in the middle. Germline V gives CDR1 MNHEY, CDR2 SVGAGI. The CDR3 consists of 15 residues. The CDR3 region is CASSYLGSANEKLFF. In DNA form, the CDR3 reads TGTGCCAGCAGTTACTTGGGTTCAGCTAATGAAAAACTGTTTTTT.

The chain carries TRBV10-2 and TRBJ1-1; tentative D call: TRBD1 (5 bases). The CDR3 runs 14 residues. CDR1 and CDR2 (germline): WSHSY, SAAADI. Trimming took 3 bases from V and 4 from J, leaving 12 bases between them. The chain's CDR3 is CASSDRAIGTEAFF. The CDR3 bases are TGCGCCAGCAGTGACAGGGCCATTGGCACTGAAGCTTTCTTT.

Written as DNA, the CDR3 is TGTGCCAGCTCACAGGGAGTAGTTTCTGGAAACACCATATATTTT. This gives the protein CASSQGVVSGNTIYF. This chain uses TRBV18 with TRBJ1-3; D unclear. Germline V gene lookup returns CDR1 KGHSH and CDR2 LQKENI. The CDR3 is made up of 15 amino acids. Trimming cost V 4 bases and J 1 base, with 11 bases left between them.

The CDR3 sequence: CASSSTPDSEQFF. Here the CDR3 DNA reads TGTGCCAGCAGTTCCACACCCGACAGTGAGCAGTTCTTC. The chain has TRBV28 and TRBJ2-1; D is perhaps TRBD1 (5 bases). The length of the CDR3 is 13 residues. Trimming cost V 4 bases and J 9 bases, with 13 bases left between them. Looked up from germline, CDR1 is MDHEN and CDR2 is SYDVKM.

The CDR3 bases are TGCGCCAGCAGTGAGTCCGGGCTAGATAAGGAGCAGTACTTC. Its protein is CASSESGLDKEQYF. The chain links TRBV10-1 to TRBJ2-5; D not certain. The V gene lost 0 bases and the J gene lost 11 bases, with 16 bases spanning the gap. This CDR3 is 14 amino acids long. Germline CDR1 and CDR2: WNHNN and SYGVQD (reference sequence).

J is TRBJ1-2 and V is TRBV28; possibly TRBD1 for D (5 bases). Germline values: CDR1 MDHEN, CDR2 SYDVKM. The CDR3 has 13 residues. Trimming took 6 bases from V and 6 from J, leaving 14 bases between them. The CDR3 region has the DNA TGTGCCAGCAGCGGGACCAACGGGGATGGCTACACCTTC. Translated, it gives CASSGTNGDGYTF.

The rearrangement joins TRBV6-5 to TRBJ1-4; the match to TRBD1 covers 7 bases. This CDR3 spans 13 amino acids. After removal of 6 bases from V and 6 bases from J, the junction contained 4 bases not matched to a gene. The germline V gene has CDR1 MNHEY and CDR2 SVGAGI. The CDR3 sequence: CASRAQGDEKLFF. CDR3 sequence (DNA): TGTGCCAGCAGGGCTCAGGGGGATGAAAAACTGTTTTTT.

This chain links TRBV5-5 with TRBJ1-4; the D gene is possibly TRBD1 (6 bases). V was shortened by 5 bases and J by 5 bases, with 19 bases between the two germline ends. CDR3 length: 16 residues. Germline V gene lookup returns CDR1 SGHKS and CDR2 YYEKEE (reference sequence). CDR3 coding DNA: TGTGCCAGCAGGGCGGGACAACCCACCTGGAATGAAAAACTGTTTTTT. Translating it yields CASRAGQPTWNEKLFF.